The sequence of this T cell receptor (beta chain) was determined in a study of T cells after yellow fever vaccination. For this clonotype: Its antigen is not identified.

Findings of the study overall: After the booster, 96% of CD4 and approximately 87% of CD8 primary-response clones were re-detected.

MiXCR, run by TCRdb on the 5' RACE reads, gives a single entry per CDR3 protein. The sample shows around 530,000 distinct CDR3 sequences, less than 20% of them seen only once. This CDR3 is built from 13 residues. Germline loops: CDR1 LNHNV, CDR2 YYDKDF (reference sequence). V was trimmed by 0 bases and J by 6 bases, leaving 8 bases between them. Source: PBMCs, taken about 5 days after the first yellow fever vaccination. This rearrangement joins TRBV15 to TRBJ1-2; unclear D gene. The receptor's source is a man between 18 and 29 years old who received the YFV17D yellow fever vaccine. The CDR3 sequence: CATSRDAGDGYTF. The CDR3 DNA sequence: TGTGCCACCAGCAGAGATGCGGGAGATGGCTACACCTTC. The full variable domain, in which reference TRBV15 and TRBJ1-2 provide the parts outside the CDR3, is DAMVIQNPRYQVTQFGKPVTLSCSQTLNHNVMYWYQQKSSQAPKLLFHYYDKDFNNEADTPDNFQSRRPNTSFCFLDIRSPGLGDTAMYLCATSRDAGDGYTFGSGTRLTVV.